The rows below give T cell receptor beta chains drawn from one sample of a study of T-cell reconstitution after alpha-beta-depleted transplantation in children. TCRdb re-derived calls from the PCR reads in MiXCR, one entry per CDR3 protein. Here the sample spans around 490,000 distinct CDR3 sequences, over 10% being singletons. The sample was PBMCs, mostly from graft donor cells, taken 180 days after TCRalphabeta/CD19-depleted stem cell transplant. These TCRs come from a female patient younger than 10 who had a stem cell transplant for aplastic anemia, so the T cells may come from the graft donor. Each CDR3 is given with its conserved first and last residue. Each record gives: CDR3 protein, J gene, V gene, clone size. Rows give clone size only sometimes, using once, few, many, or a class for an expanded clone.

CDR3 protein: CSAYGRDRDSGRTQYF
J gene: TRBJ2-5
V gene: TRBV20-1
clone size: few

CDR3 protein: CASSLDGVNTGELFF
J gene: TRBJ2-2
V gene: TRBV7-9
clone size: NA

CDR3 protein: CASNRDRDQPQHF
J gene: TRBJ1-5
V gene: TRBV7-8
clone size: NA

CDR3 protein: CASSYLAATGELFF
J gene: TRBJ2-2
V gene: TRBV6-2/TRBV6-3
clone size: many

CDR3 protein: CSVEGFSGRTADTQYF
J gene: TRBJ2-3
V gene: TRBV29-1
clone size: few

CDR3 protein: CASSPNPPSGRSHEQYF
J gene: TRBJ2-7
V gene: TRBV7-2
clone size: NA

CDR3 protein: CAWSAMGRFHTF
J gene: TRBJ1-2
V gene: TRBV30
clone size: few

CDR3 protein: CATSWSSNGEQFF
J gene: TRBJ2-1
V gene: TRBV15
clone size: few

CDR3 protein: CASSLGQGSGNTIYF
J gene: TRBJ1-3
V gene: TRBV12-3/TRBV12-4
clone size: NA

CDR3 protein: CSRRRAENEQYF
J gene: TRBJ2-7
V gene: TRBV20-1
clone size: few

CDR3 protein: CASSLNPGLVIPGANVLTF
J gene: TRBJ2-6
V gene: TRBV11-2
clone size: NA

CDR3 protein: CSVAGTSGSIEQFF
J gene: TRBJ2-1
V gene: TRBV29-1
clone size: many

CDR3 protein: CASSDGTTPWGQFF
J gene: TRBJ2-1
V gene: TRBV25-1
clone size: NA

CDR3 protein: CAISEPSTGVGTEAFF
J gene: TRBJ1-1
V gene: TRBV10-3
clone size: few

CDR3 protein: CASSLALRGHTEAFF
J gene: TRBJ1-1
V gene: TRBV5-1
clone size: NA

CDR3 protein: CASRRDSRLEAYNEQFF
J gene: TRBJ2-1
V gene: TRBV12-3/TRBV12-4
clone size: NA

CDR3 protein: CSARSQNTGELFF
J gene: TRBJ2-2
V gene: TRBV20-1
clone size: many

CDR3 protein: CASSLDVETQYF
J gene: TRBJ2-5
V gene: TRBV7-2
clone size: few

CDR3 protein: CASSPRSEAFF
J gene: TRBJ1-1
V gene: TRBV18
clone size: NA

CDR3 protein: CASSIRAVGTYEQYF
J gene: TRBJ2-7
V gene: TRBV12-3/TRBV12-4
clone size: NA

CDR3 protein: CSARGGWDRGQDTQYF
J gene: TRBJ2-3
V gene: TRBV20-1
clone size: NA

CDR3 protein: CASSFRHMNTGELFF
J gene: TRBJ2-2
V gene: TRBV7-8
clone size: many

CDR3 protein: CSARGAAGSGNTIYF
J gene: TRBJ1-3
V gene: TRBV20-1
clone size: few

CDR3 protein: CASSQVLRTRKPDTGELFF
J gene: TRBJ2-2
V gene: TRBV4-1
clone size: NA

CDR3 protein: CASSQSTDFNEKLFF
J gene: TRBJ1-4
V gene: TRBV4-3
clone size: NA

CDR3 protein: CASGSQGGQPQHF
J gene: TRBJ1-5
V gene: TRBV7-2
clone size: few